One sample yielded the 32 T cell receptor beta chains listed below, sequenced in a study of blood T cell repertoires in COVID-19. Sequenced by immunoSEQ multiplex PCR; TCRdb stores in-frame clones only, minus some. The sample has around 60,000 clones, over 75% seen once. The sample consisted of peripheral blood. Receptors originate from a woman older than 75 with acute or convalescent COVID-19.

This clone showed up just a few times. This chain joins TRBV10-1 and TRBJ2-7; TRBD1 aligns across 7 bases. Germline CDR1 and CDR2: WNHNN and SYGVQD (reference sequence). The CDR3 spans 14 residues. The CDR3 spells CAALAGGKTYEQYF. The CDR3 DNA reads TGCGCAGCCCTGGCAGGGGGAAAAACCTACGAGCAGTACTTC.

V and J are TRBV2 and TRBJ2-7; 7 positions agree with TRBD2. CDR1 is SNHLY, CDR2 FYNNEI, per germline. The CDR3 has 12 amino acids. J lost 4 bases, V lost 8 bases, and 5 bases had no gene match. The CDR3 is CASFAGVYEQYF. The DNA of the CDR3 is TGTGCCAGCTTCGCGGGAGTGTACGAGCAGTACTTC.

This rearrangement joins TRBV7-3 to TRBJ1-1; a weak D match, TRBD1 (5 bases). The CDR3 runs to 13 residues. Germline V gene sequence: CDR1 SGHTA, CDR2 FQGTGA. Trimming removed 6 bases at V and 0 bases at J, with 8 bases between. Written as DNA, the CDR3 is TGTGCCAGCAGTCGGGGGATGAACACTGAAGCTTTCTTT. It specifies CASSRGMNTEAFF.

The chain uses TRBV6-5 and TRBJ1-5; a weak D match, TRBD1 (6 bases). CDR3 length: 12 residues. Germline values: CDR1 MNHEY, CDR2 SVGAGI. The CDR3: CAIFGGDQPQHF. CDR3 nucleotide sequence: TGTGCTATCTTTGGGGGCGATCAGCCCCAGCATTTT.

The chain joins TRBV28 to TRBJ2-2, with D unresolved. CDR3 size: 13 residues. CDR1 and CDR2 from the germline V gene are MDHEN and SYDVKM. V lost 6 bases and J lost 5, with 10 bases in between. In nucleotides, the CDR3 is TGTGCCAGCAGGTTCGACGGGACCGGGGAGCTGTTTTTT. It encodes CASRFDGTGELFF. Filled out from reference TRBV28 and TRBJ2-2, the complete variable domain reads DVKVTQSSRYLVKRTGEKVFLECVQDMDHENMFWYRQDPGLGLRLIYFSYDVKMKEKGDIPEGYSVSREKKERFSLILESASTNQTSMYLCASRFDGTGELFFGEGSRLTVL.

The V and J genes are TRBV14 and TRBJ1-6, with 7 bases matching TRBD1. CDR3 size: 15 residues. The V gene end was trimmed by 2 bases and the J gene end by 10 bases; junction bases not matched to a gene: 8. Germline V lookup: CDR1 SGHDN, CDR2 FVKESK. The CDR3 protein is CASSQSRGRKSPLHF. DNA of the CDR3: TGTGCCAGCAGCCAAAGCAGGGGGAGAAAATCACCCCTCCACTTT.

The chain uses TRBV3-1 (or the pseudogene TRBV3-2) and TRBJ2-2; 14 bases are shared with TRBD2. Germline V lookup: CDR1 LGHDT, CDR2 YNNKEL (reference sequence). This CDR3 region has 17 residues. Germline trimming cut 4 bases from V and 5 bases from J; bases unmatched to any gene: 6. CDR3 in amino acids: CASSPTGLAGGTGELFF. The CDR3 nucleotides are TGTGCCAGCAGCCCGACTGGACTAGCGGGAGGAACCGGGGAGCTGTTTTTT.

In this sample, this clone turned up once. J is TRBJ1-3 and V is TRBV4-1; D not resolved. CDR3 length equals 15 residues. CDR1 MGHRA and CDR2 YSYEKL come from the germline V gene. V dropped 4 bases and J dropped 2 bases, with 12 bases sitting between them. The CDR3 protein is CASSLGDTTGNTIYF. In DNA, the CDR3 is TGCGCCAGCAGCCTGGGCGACACAACTGGAAACACCATATATTTT.

This clone was detected once. The chain uses TRBV27 and TRBJ2-7; TRBD1 agrees at 12 bases. The germline gives CDR1 MNHEY, CDR2 SMNVEV (reference sequence). V trimming: 8 bases; J trimming: 5 bases; junction bases outside the gene matches: 7. This CDR3 comprises 14 residues. The CDR3 DNA sequence: TGTGCCAGCCGGGGGACAGGGGGCGTCCACGAGCAGTACTTC. This sequence encodes CASRGTGGVHEQYF.

This chain links TRBV9 with TRBJ2-5; 10 bases match TRBD1. The V gene's germline CDR1 is SGDLS and CDR2 YYNGEE. Trimming removed 3 bases from V and 2 bases from J; junction bases left unmatched: 1. This CDR3 spans 14 amino acids. CDR3 sequence reads: CASSAGQGQETQYF. The CDR3, as DNA: TGTGCCAGCAGCGCGGGACAGGGGCAAGAGACCCAGTACTTC.

The chain joins TRBV28 to TRBJ2-5; 8 bases match TRBD2. The CDR3 runs 15 residues. Unmatched junction bases numbered 10, after V lost 5 bases and J lost 5 bases. Germline assignment: CDR1 MDHEN and CDR2 SYDVKM. CDR3 residues: CASSPDGRARETQYF. DNA for the CDR3: TGTGCCAGCAGTCCCGACGGGAGGGCCAGGGAGACCCAGTACTTC.

V gene TRBV5-5 combines with J gene TRBJ1-5; TRBD1 matches 8 bases. Unmatched junction bases numbered 7, after V lost 4 bases and J lost 1 base. CDR3 length equals 16 residues. In germline, CDR1 is SGHKS, CDR2 YYEKEE (reference sequence). The CDR3 DNA is TGTGCCAGCAGCCCGGGACAGGATCGGAGCAATCAGCCCCAGCATTTT. This encodes CASSPGQDRSNQPQHF.

This chain connects TRBV19 to TRBJ2-7, with D possibly TRBD1 on 6 matching bases. Germline V gene sequence: CDR1 LNHDA, CDR2 SQIVND (reference sequence). The V gene lost 3 bases and the J gene lost 2 bases, with 11 bases spanning the gap. The CDR3 has 14 amino acids. CDR3 residues: CASSMGQGPYEQYF. In nucleotides, the CDR3 is TGTGCCAGTAGTATGGGTCAGGGGCCCTACGAGCAGTACTTC.

V gene TRBV6-5 combines with J gene TRBJ2-2; possible D gene TRBD1, 5 bases. Per the germline V gene, CDR1 is MNHEY and CDR2 is SVGAGI. The CDR3 is 15 residues long. V lost 7 bases and J 4 bases, leaving 16 bases between the germline ends. The CDR3 region is CASTPRRAVTGELFF. CDR3 coding DNA: TGTGCCAGCACCCCCCGCAGGGCAGTCACCGGGGAGCTGTTTTTT.

V is TRBV27 and J is TRBJ2-7; D is uncertain. The CDR3 contains 12 residues. Germline values: CDR1 MNHEY, CDR2 SMNVEV (reference sequence). With 3 bases removed from V and 3 bases from J, the gap between germline ends came to 6 bases. CDR3: CASSFPGYEQYF. The CDR3 DNA reads as TGTGCCAGCAGTTTTCCGGGCTACGAGCAGTACTTC.

V is TRBV28 and J is TRBJ1-6; a possible D gene is TRBD1 (5 bases). Trimming took off 8 bases at V and 8 bases at J, with 16 bases between the two ends. This CDR3 spans 14 amino acids. Looked up from germline, CDR1 is MDHEN and CDR2 is SYDVKM. The CDR3 bases are TGTGCCAGCCGTCTGCCGGGGGACTATTCACCCCTCCACTTT. Encoded protein: CASRLPGDYSPLHF.

This clone showed up just a few times. This chain uses TRBV19 with TRBJ1-6; 9 bases map to TRBD1. The CDR3 runs to 13 residues. V lost 6 bases, J lost 10 bases, and 4 bases stayed unmatched. Germline V gene sequence: CDR1 LNHDA, CDR2 SQIVND (reference sequence). DNA of the CDR3: TGTGCCAGTAGATACAGGGGGCAATCACCCCTCCACTTT. It translates to CASRYRGQSPLHF. The whole variable domain, remainder taken from reference TRBV19 and TRBJ1-6, is DGGITQSPKYLFRKEGQNVTLSCEQNLNHDAMYWYRQDPGQGLRLIYYSQIVNDFQKGDIAEGYSVSREKKESFPLTVTSAQKNPTAFYLCASRYRGQSPLHFGNGTRLTVT.

V usage is TRBV27 and J usage is TRBJ2-7, with no clear D. Trimming pared 1 base from V and 0 bases from J, leaving 7 bases between. Germline CDR1 reads MNHEY; CDR2 reads SMNVEV (reference sequence). The CDR3 is 14 residues long. CDR3 region: CASSLWASSYEQYF. The DNA of the CDR3 is TGTGCCAGCAGTTTATGGGCAAGCTCCTACGAGCAGTACTTC.

The chain couples TRBV19 to TRBJ2-1, with D tentatively TRBD1 (6 bases). The CDR3 consists of 17 residues. Looked up from germline, CDR1 is LNHDA and CDR2 is SQIVND (reference sequence). V was trimmed by 5 bases and J by 0 bases, leaving 17 bases between them. The CDR3 reads CASSLGAPTSSYNEQFF. DNA for the CDR3: TGTGCCAGTAGTCTGGGGGCGCCCACGAGCTCCTACAATGAGCAGTTCTTC.

The chain carries TRBV7-6 and TRBJ1-1; the match to TRBD1 covers 7 bases. Germline assignment: CDR1 SGHVS and CDR2 FNYEAQ. The CDR3 has 15 residues. The V gene end was trimmed by 1 base and the J gene end by 3 bases; junction bases not matched to a gene: 5. The CDR3 region is CASSLGFTGDTEAFF. The CDR3 DNA reads TGTGCCAGCAGCTTAGGGTTTACAGGGGACACTGAAGCTTTCTTT.

The chain couples TRBV7-8 to TRBJ2-5; the D gene is possibly TRBD1 (6 bases). With 1 base removed from V and 3 bases from J, the gap between germline ends came to 15 bases. The CDR3 runs 16 residues. The germline V gene encodes CDR1 SGHVS and CDR2 FQNEAQ. CDR3 sequence reads: CASSLVAGTTKETQYF. In nucleotides, the CDR3 is TGTGCCAGCAGCTTAGTGGCCGGGACAACGAAAGAGACCCAGTACTTC.

The genes are TRBV5-1 and TRBJ1-4; 12 positions match TRBD1. Germline CDR1 reads SGHRS; CDR2 reads YFSETQ. Germline trimming cut 4 bases from V and 7 bases from J; bases unmatched to any gene: 8. This CDR3 has 16 residues. The CDR3 loop is CASSHSGQGAGEKLFF. CDR3 nucleotides: TGCGCCAGCAGCCATTCGGGACAGGGGGCGGGTGAAAAACTGTTTTTT.

This clone was found once. This chain uses TRBV4-1 with TRBJ2-3; tentatively, D is TRBD1 (6 bases). Trimming removed 2 bases at V and 1 base at J, with 13 bases between. Germline V lookup: CDR1 MGHRA, CDR2 YSYEKL. This CDR3 contains 16 residues. CDR3 in amino acids: CASSQLAQGGTDTQYF. The CDR3 DNA follows: TGCGCCAGCAGCCAACTAGCACAGGGTGGCACAGATACGCAGTATTTT.

The V gene is TRBV28, the J gene TRBJ1-3; the match to TRBD1 covers 7 bases. The CDR3 spans 15 residues. V lost 4 bases to trimming and J lost 0 bases; unmatched junction nucleotides: 3. CDR1 and CDR2 from the germline V gene are MDHEN and SYDVKM. CDR3 region: CASSSQGTSGNTIYF. The CDR3 nucleotides read TGTGCCAGCAGTTCACAGGGGACCTCTGGAAACACCATATATTTT.

As concerns this clone: Other nucleotide sequences from this sample produce the same CDR3. The chain joins TRBV6-1 to TRBJ1-2; the D gene is possibly TRBD1 (6 bases). The V and J ends lost 0 bases and 4 bases respectively, with 9 bases between them. CDR3 length: 14 residues. Germline values: CDR1 MNHNS, CDR2 SASEGT. This chain's CDR3 is CASSEAGGGYGYTF. DNA for the CDR3: TGTGCCAGCAGTGAAGCAGGGGGGGGCTATGGCTACACCTTC.

Only a few counts were recorded for this clone. The chain joins TRBV19 to TRBJ1-5; tentative D call: TRBD1 (5 bases). The V end was cut by 5 bases, the J end by 1 base, with 21 bases between. This CDR3 region has 18 residues. Germline V lookup: CDR1 LNHDA, CDR2 SQIVND (reference sequence). The CDR3 DNA follows: TGTGCCAGTAGTCCACATACCCGGGGGGAGTGGAGCAATCAGCCCCAGCATTTT. It encodes CASSPHTRGEWSNQPQHF.

The chain couples TRBV7-6 to TRBJ2-7; unclear D gene. The germline V and J ends were trimmed by 4 bases and 5 bases, with 18 bases remaining between them. The CDR3 runs to 15 residues. Germline assignment: CDR1 SGHVS and CDR2 FNYEAQ. The CDR3 bases are TGTGCCAGCAGCTCTCAGGATATCAACGGCCACGAGCAGTACTTC. Residues: CASSSQDINGHEQYF.

V is TRBV6-6 and J is TRBJ1-5; D unresolved. The V gene's germline CDR1 is MNHNY and CDR2 SVGAGI (reference sequence). Trimming removed 6 bases from V and 5 bases from J, with 11 bases in between. The CDR3 contains 13 residues. The CDR3 DNA is TGTGCCAGCAGGCGTCTCTCGGATCAGCCCCAGCATTTT. Its translation: CASRRLSDQPQHF.

This chain uses TRBV25-1 with TRBJ2-3; a possible D gene is TRBD1 (5 bases). The CDR3 consists of 15 residues. In germline, CDR1 is MGHDK, CDR2 SYGVNS. With 8 bases removed from V and 1 base from J, the gap between germline ends came to 16 bases. This CDR3 is CASSLPGAGTDTQYF. DNA for the CDR3: TGTGCCAGCTCACTTCCTGGGGCGGGCACAGATACGCAGTATTTT.

The rearrangement links TRBV6-6 to TRBJ1-4; the match to TRBD1 covers 10 bases. Germline CDR1 reads MNHNY; CDR2 reads SVGAGI (reference sequence). CDR3 length: 16 amino acids. The V segment lost 5 bases and the J segment 5 bases; nucleotides outside the gene matches: 8. CDR3 sequence reads: CASSRQLTGGNEKLFF. As DNA, the CDR3 is TGTGCCAGCAGTCGGCAGCTGACAGGGGGCAATGAAAAACTGTTTTTT.

The rearrangement joins TRBV10-2 to TRBJ1-5; TRBD1 aligns across 7 bases. Germline V gene lookup returns CDR1 WSHSY and CDR2 SAAADI. The V gene end was trimmed by 6 bases and the J gene end by 8 bases; junction bases not matched to a gene: 10. The CDR3 runs to 14 residues. The CDR3 DNA reads TGCGCCAGCAGGGAGACAGGGACGGTGGAGCCCCAGCATTTT. Translating it yields CASRETGTVEPQHF.

This rearrangement joins TRBV5-6 to TRBJ2-7; D is perhaps TRBD2 (5 bases). V shed 3 bases and J shed 3 bases, with 13 bases lying between them. The CDR3 has 14 amino acids. Germline CDR1 is SGHDT and CDR2 is YYEEEE. The CDR3 region is CASSWARDDYEQYF. The CDR3 nucleotides are TGTGCCAGCAGCTGGGCCCGGGATGACTACGAGCAGTACTTC.